The source of this T cell receptor beta chain is a study of blood T cell repertoires in COVID-19. V was clipped by 1 base and J by 4 bases, with 16 bases between them. The CDR3 contains 16 residues. Germline CDR1 is SEHNR and CDR2 is FQNEAQ (reference sequence). How the authors handled the data: Amplification from reference gene primers served as the basis for estimated nucleated cell counts. Clones were read by immunoSEQ multiplex PCR, and TCRdb kept only the in-frame ones, dropping some. V and J calls and clone size are given by that table; D and trimming were obtained from the DNA. Altogether about 100,000 clones are present, 80% being singletons, with the ten largest covering around 30%.

The sequence derives from a man aged 65-85 years with active or convalescent COVID-19. V is TRBV7-9 and J is TRBJ1-1; D gene unclear. The sequenced sample was peripheral blood. CDR3 sequence: CASSLGAAGSGTEAFF. CDR3 coding DNA: TGTGCCAGCAGCTTAGGGGCAGCCGGGAGTGGCACTGAAGCTTTCTTT.